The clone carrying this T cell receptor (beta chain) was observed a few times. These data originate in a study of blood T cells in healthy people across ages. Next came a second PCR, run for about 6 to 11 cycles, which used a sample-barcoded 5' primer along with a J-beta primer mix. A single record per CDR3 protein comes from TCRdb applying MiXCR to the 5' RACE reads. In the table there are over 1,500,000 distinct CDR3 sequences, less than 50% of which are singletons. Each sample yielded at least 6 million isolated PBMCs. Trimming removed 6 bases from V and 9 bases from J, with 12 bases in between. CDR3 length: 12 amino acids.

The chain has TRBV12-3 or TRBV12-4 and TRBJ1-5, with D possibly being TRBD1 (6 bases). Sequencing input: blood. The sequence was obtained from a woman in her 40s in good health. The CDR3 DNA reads TGTGCCAGCAGGGAGGGGGTCCGGCCCCAGCATTTT. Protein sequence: CASREGVRPQHF.